This T cell receptor (beta chain) derives from a study of post-analysis software for immune sequencing data. TCR beta cDNA libraries included unique molecular identifiers. TCRdb fed the PCR reads into MiXCR, producing one record per CDR3 protein. This table has fewer than 900,000 distinct CDR3 sequences, approximately 44% appearing once. Sequencing was carried out using blood. The receptor comes from a girl between 10 and 17 years old with multiple sclerosis.

The CDR3, as DNA: TGTGCCAGCAGCCGCGGGGGAGCGGGAGGGGTATTCGGGCAGTACTTC. As protein: CASSRGGAGGVFGQYF. This rearrangement joins TRBV7-2 to TRBJ2-7, with TRBD2 matching 10 bases. V lost 5 bases to trimming and J lost 9 bases; unmatched junction nucleotides: 16. The CDR3 extends over 16 amino acids. Germline V lookup: CDR1 SGHTA, CDR2 FQGNSA.